The 8 T cell receptor beta chains given below trace back to one sample, sequenced in a study of blood T cell repertoires in COVID-19. The data were produced by immunoSEQ multiplex PCR, yet TCRdb's version contains in-frame clones alone and is incomplete. The sample gives 20,000 or so clones, 81% of which show up once; over 11% is in the top ten. The sample comprised peripheral blood. These receptor sequences come from a man between 40 and 49 years old with active or convalescent COVID-19.

This chain connects TRBV28 to TRBJ1-5, with D unclear. Trimming removed 2 bases at V and 5 bases at J, with 7 bases between. Germline lookup yields CDR1 MDHEN and CDR2 SYDVKM. The CDR3 contains 13 residues. The CDR3 coding sequence is TGTGCCAGCAGTTTAGTTGCGTATCAGCCCCAGCATTTT. The encoded protein is CASSLVAYQPQHF.

CDR3 residues: CASSHRQDWGTEAFF. CDR3 nucleotide sequence: TGTGCCAGCAGCCACCGACAGGATTGGGGCACTGAAGCTTTCTTT. The chain carries TRBV5-4 and TRBJ1-1; the D gene is possibly TRBD1 (6 bases). The CDR3 loop spans 15 amino acids. Germline V gene lookup returns CDR1 SGHNT and CDR2 YYREEE (reference sequence). Trimming stripped 4 bases from V and 4 bases from J, with 17 bases between.

In its sample, this clone was seen a few times. This chain connects TRBV11-2 to TRBJ2-2; D perhaps matches TRBD1 (6 bases). Germline V CDR1 and CDR2: SGHAT, FQNNGV. V was clipped by 4 bases and J by 3 bases, with 15 bases between them. The CDR3 extends over 16 amino acids. For the CDR3, the DNA is TGTGCCAGCAGCTCCCACCCCGGACAGTACACCGGGGAGCTGTTTTTT. Translated: CASSSHPGQYTGELFF. Full variable domain (outside the CDR3, taken from reference TRBV11-2 and TRBJ2-2): EAGVAQSPRYKIIEKRQSVAFWCNPISGHATLYWYQQILGQGPKLLIQFQNNGVVDDSQLPKDRFSAERLKGVDSTLKIQPAKLEDSAVYLCASSSHPGQYTGELFFGEGSRLTVL.

The chain has TRBV5-1 and TRBJ1-1; 7 bases are a match to TRBD1. Germline trimming cut 0 bases from V and 5 bases from J; bases unmatched to any gene: 10. The CDR3 is made up of 16 amino acids. The germline gives CDR1 SGHRS, CDR2 YFSETQ. Here the CDR3 reads CASSLDFTGVGTEAFF. The CDR3 DNA reads TGCGCCAGCAGCTTGGACTTCACAGGGGTCGGGACTGAAGCTTTCTTT.

The chain joins TRBV7-3 to TRBJ2-1, with D maybe TRBD1 (6 bases). V lost 6 bases and J 5 bases, leaving 20 bases between the germline ends. Germline V gene sequence: CDR1 SGHTA, CDR2 FQGTGA. The CDR3 runs 16 residues. The CDR3 sequence is CASSPTLGDIHNEQFF. In nucleotides, the CDR3 is TGTGCCAGCAGTCCAACTCTCGGGGACATCCACAATGAGCAGTTCTTC.

The V gene is TRBV4-1, the J gene TRBJ2-4; no firm D call. Germline values: CDR1 MGHRA, CDR2 YSYEKL. Trimming stripped 3 bases from V and 0 bases from J, with 9 bases between. The CDR3 length is 15 residues. The CDR3 DNA is TGCGCCAGCAGCCAGATATCTATAGCCAAAAACATTCAGTACTTC. This translates into CASSQISIAKNIQYF.

This clone was found once. The J gene is TRBJ2-1, the V gene TRBV20-1; D unclear. Germline V gives CDR1 DFQATT, CDR2 SNEGSKA (reference sequence). The CDR3 has 11 amino acids. Between the trimmed V and J ends, which lost 2 bases and 7 bases, there was a span of 6 bases. The CDR3 DNA reads TGCAGTGCTAGATTCGTGAATGAGCAGTTCTTC. Translated, it gives CSARFVNEQFF.

V and J are TRBV5-8 and TRBJ1-5, with a possible D match to TRBD1 (5 bases). The germline CDR1 and CDR2 sequences are SGHTS and YDEGEE. The V end lost 4 bases, the J end lost 4 bases, and 12 bases lay between the germline ends. This CDR3 contains 14 residues. The CDR3 coding sequence is TGTGCCAGCAGCCCTAGGGGCAGAAATCAGCCCCAGCATTTT. It translates to CASSPRGRNQPQHF.